These 32 T cell receptor beta chains came from one sample sequenced in a study of blood T cell repertoires in COVID-19. Sequencing was performed with immunoSEQ multiplex PCR; in TCRdb, only in-frame clones are kept and a portion is missing. This table holds 110,000 or so clones, about four fifths found once. Sample: peripheral blood. These receptors came from a woman in her 40s with acute or convalescent COVID-19.

V gene TRBV5-5 combines with J gene TRBJ2-7; the match to TRBD1 covers 7 bases. The ends lost 4 bases at V and 3 bases at J; junction bases unmatched: 10. There are 15 residues in the CDR3. The V gene's germline CDR1 is SGHKS and CDR2 YYEKEE (reference sequence). CDR3 sequence reads: CASSVGGAGFYEQYF. The CDR3 DNA is TGTGCCAGCAGCGTAGGGGGCGCAGGGTTCTACGAGCAGTACTTC.

The chain couples TRBV11-2 to TRBJ2-3; D perhaps matches TRBD2 (6 bases). Germline CDR1 and CDR2: SGHAT and FQNNGV. V lost 4 bases to trimming and J lost 1 base, with 15 bases between them. CDR3 length equals 16 residues. The CDR3 region is CASSSTSGLRTDTQYF. For the CDR3, the DNA is TGTGCCAGCAGCTCCACTTCGGGACTTCGCACAGATACGCAGTATTTT. Drawing the rest from reference TRBV11-2 and TRBJ2-3, the complete variable domain is EAGVAQSPRYKIIEKRQSVAFWCNPISGHATLYWYQQILGQGPKLLIQFQNNGVVDDSQLPKDRFSAERLKGVDSTLKIQPAKLEDSAVYLCASSSTSGLRTDTQYFGPGTRLTVL.

The chain employs TRBV5-1 and TRBJ2-6; possibly TRBD2 for D (5 bases). Germline loops: CDR1 SGHRS, CDR2 YFSETQ. The CDR3 is 16 residues long. V lost 0 bases and J lost 0, with 7 bases in between. In DNA, the CDR3 is TGCGCCAGCAGCTTGGGACGGGACTCTGGGGCCAACGTCCTGACTTTC. This gives the protein CASSLGRDSGANVLTF.

V usage is TRBV5-1 and J usage is TRBJ2-7; 9 nucleotides align to TRBD1. CDR3 length equals 14 residues. Germline CDR1 is SGHRS and CDR2 is YFSETQ. V shed 4 bases and J 6 bases; nucleotides not matched to a gene: 8. The CDR3 loop is CASSPRTGEGEQYF. CDR3 nucleotides: TGCGCCAGCAGCCCAAGGACAGGGGAGGGCGAGCAGTACTTC.

V usage is TRBV6-5 and J usage is TRBJ1-3; maybe TRBD1 (5 bases). CDR3 size: 14 residues. Germline values: CDR1 MNHEY, CDR2 SVGAGI. Trimming left V 7 bases short and J 5 bases short, with 15 bases between. CDR3 loop: CASTLNGGRNTIYF. CDR3 bases: TGTGCCAGCACCTTGAACGGGGGAAGAAACACCATATATTTT.

V is TRBV7-9 and J is TRBJ1-6; no firm D call. The length of the CDR3 is 17 residues. Germline CDR1 reads SEHNR; CDR2 reads FQNEAQ (reference sequence). V lost 5 bases and J 1 base, leaving 15 bases between the germline ends. CDR3 in amino acids: CASSRGPGRSYNSPLHF. In DNA, the CDR3 is TGTGCCAGCAGCAGAGGACCTGGGAGGTCCTATAATTCACCCCTCCACTTT.

CDR3 DNA sequence: TGTGCCAGCAGCGAATGGGGGGACGAGCAGTACTTC. Translated, it gives CASSEWGDEQYF. The V and J genes are TRBV11-1 and TRBJ2-7; TRBD2 might be the D (6 bases). Germline V gene lookup returns CDR1 SGHAT and CDR2 FQDESV (reference sequence). Trimming pared 5 bases from V and 5 bases from J, leaving 10 bases between. The CDR3 loop spans 12 amino acids. Based on the CDR3 plus reference TRBV11-1 and TRBJ2-7, the full variable domain is EAEVAQSPRYKITEKSQAVAFWCDPISGHATLYWYRQILGQGPELLVQFQDESVVDDSQLPKDRFSAERLKGVDSTLKIQPAELGDSAMYLCASSEWGDEQYFGPGTRLTVT.

This chain joins TRBV30 and TRBJ1-6, with D maybe TRBD1 (5 bases). V lost 7 bases and J lost 0, with 16 bases in between. Germline lookup yields CDR1 GTSNPN and CDR2 SVGIG (reference sequence). The CDR3 contains 16 residues. CDR3: CASDRQGSSYNSPLHF. The CDR3 DNA is TGTGCCTCGGACCGGCAGGGTAGCTCCTATAATTCACCCCTCCACTTT.

The rearrangement uses TRBV12-3 or TRBV12-4 and TRBJ2-1; D might be TRBD2 (5 bases). Trimming cost V 5 bases and J 4 bases, with 6 bases left between them. CDR3 length: 12 residues. CDR3 DNA: TGTGCCAGCAGTCGAGGGTACAATGAGCAGTTCTTC. Translation gives CASSRGYNEQFF.

This clone was observed a single time. The genes are TRBV2 and TRBJ1-2; 8 nucleotides line up with TRBD1. The CDR3 spans 15 residues. Germline V lookup: CDR1 SNHLY, CDR2 FYNNEI. V shed 6 bases and J 4 bases; nucleotides not matched to a gene: 10. The CDR3 DNA reads TGTGCCAGCAGCCTCCGGGACAGGACCCCCTATGGCTACACCTTC. Protein sequence: CASSLRDRTPYGYTF.

The CDR3, as DNA: TGTGCCAGCAGCTTATCAGACTACAATGAGCAGTTCTTC. Protein product: CASSLSDYNEQFF. This chain links TRBV7-9 with TRBJ2-1; D unclear. The CDR3 is 13 residues long. V lost 2 bases, J lost 3 bases, and 5 bases lay in between. The germline gives CDR1 SEHNR, CDR2 FQNEAQ (reference sequence).

This clone came up once. This rearrangement joins TRBV5-4 to TRBJ1-2, with D perhaps TRBD1 (5 bases). CDR1 is SGHNT, CDR2 YYREEE, per germline (reference sequence). V was shortened by 4 bases and J by 5 bases, with 21 bases between the two germline ends. This CDR3 has 16 amino acids. The CDR3 loop is CASSLGGAHGDYGYTF. The CDR3 DNA reads as TGTGCCAGCAGCCTGGGGGGAGCCCACGGAGATTATGGCTACACCTTC. Supplemented by reference TRBV5-4 and TRBJ1-2, the full variable domain reads ETGVTQSPTHLIKTRGQQVTLRCSSQSGHNTVSWYQQALGQGPQFIFQYYREEENGRGNFPPRFSGLQFPNYSSELNVNALELDDSALYLCASSLGGAHGDYGYTFGSGTRLTVV.

This chain joins TRBV6-6 and TRBJ2-2; TRBD1 might be the D (6 bases). Deletions cut 4 bases from V and 8 bases from J, with 17 bases between. Germline CDR1 is MNHNY and CDR2 is SVGAGI (reference sequence). The CDR3 spans 15 residues. The CDR3 DNA reads as TGTGCCAGCAGTTCGGGACACCTCTCCTCGGGGGAGCTGTTTTTT. Protein product: CASSSGHLSSGELFF.

This clone is medium-sized (0.01 to 0.1%) by share. The chain links TRBV5-1 to TRBJ1-2; D is possibly TRBD1 (6 bases). CDR3 length equals 16 residues. The V gene's germline CDR1 is SGHRS and CDR2 YFSETQ. The germline V and J ends were trimmed by 2 bases and 8 bases, with 22 bases remaining between them. CDR3 DNA sequence: TGCGCCAGCAGCTTAACCCAAGGGGGAAGGGGAGAAGGCTACACCTTC. The encoded protein is CASSLTQGGRGEGYTF.

This clone was seen a few times. The rearrangement links TRBV5-4 to TRBJ1-6; 9 bases align to TRBD1. The CDR3 is 15 residues long. Germline V gives CDR1 SGHNT, CDR2 YYREEE (reference sequence). The V segment lost 0 bases and the J segment 8 bases; nucleotides outside the gene matches: 3. The CDR3 DNA sequence: TGTGCCAGCAGCTTGGAACGGGACAGGGATTCACCCCTCCACTTT. Protein sequence: CASSLERDRDSPLHF.

This chain joins TRBV2 and TRBJ1-5; 12 bases map to TRBD1. Germline V lookup: CDR1 SNHLY, CDR2 FYNNEI. J lost 1 base, V lost 3 bases, and 7 bases had no gene match. The CDR3 runs to 18 residues. The chain's CDR3 is CASSEGTGGPTSNQPQHF. DNA for the CDR3: TGTGCCAGCAGTGAGGGGACAGGGGGCCCAACCAGCAATCAGCCCCAGCATTTT.

The chain has TRBV5-4 and TRBJ1-2; 10 bases are a match to TRBD1. Germline V lookup: CDR1 SGHNT, CDR2 YYREEE (reference sequence). After removal of 4 bases from V and 5 bases from J, the junction contained 8 bases not matched to a gene. The CDR3 spans 15 residues. The CDR3 protein is CASSIRDRGNYGYTF. The CDR3 DNA is TGTGCCAGCAGCATCCGGGACAGGGGAAATTATGGCTACACCTTC.

The chain uses TRBV5-1 and TRBJ1-2; D may be TRBD1 (5 bases). Per the germline V gene, CDR1 is SGHRS and CDR2 is YFSETQ. V was cut by 4 bases and J by 4 bases, with 11 bases left in between. This CDR3 spans 13 amino acids. CDR3 in amino acids: CASSTGGVYGYTF. CDR3 bases: TGCGCCAGCAGCACGGGGGGTGTCTATGGCTACACCTTC.

The gene calls are TRBV10-3 and TRBJ2-7; 10 bases are a match to TRBD2. V trimming: 4 bases; J trimming: 2 bases; junction bases outside the gene matches: 5. Germline CDR1 reads ENHRY; CDR2 reads SYGVKD. CDR3 length equals 15 residues. CDR3 bases: TGTGCCATCAGTGGTGGTAGCGGGGGGACCTACGAGCAGTACTTC. Its protein product is CAISGGSGGTYEQYF.

The V gene is TRBV18, the J gene TRBJ2-2; 7 bases are a match to TRBD2. Germline V gene data show CDR1 as KGHSH and CDR2 as LQKENI. CDR3 size: 18 residues. V gave up 1 base and J gave up 6 bases; unmatched junction bases: 14. In DNA form, the CDR3 reads TGTGCCAGCTCACCACGCTCCCCCAGATCGGCGGGGGCCGGGGAGCTGTTTTTT. Translation: CASSPRSPRSAGAGELFF.

The rearrangement links TRBV5-1 to TRBJ1-6; weak D call: TRBD1 (5 bases). The CDR3 totals 15 residues. V gave up 4 bases and J gave up 9 bases, with 17 bases separating them. Per the germline V gene, CDR1 is SGHRS and CDR2 is YFSETQ. CDR3 protein: CASSQGPGNGSPLHF. As DNA, the CDR3 is TGCGCCAGCAGCCAAGGTCCAGGGAATGGTTCACCCCTCCACTTT. The complete variable domain, with remaining parts taken from reference TRBV5-1 and TRBJ1-6, reads KAGVTQTPRYLIKTRGQQVTLSCSPISGHRSVSWYQQTPGQGLQFLFEYFSETQRNKGNFPGRFSGRQFSNSRSEMNVSTLELGDSALYLCASSQGPGNGSPLHFGNGTRLTVT.

The chain couples TRBV7-9 to TRBJ1-5; D not certain. V shed 1 base and J shed 11 bases, with 18 bases lying between them. The CDR3 has 15 residues. CDR1 and CDR2 from the germline V gene are SEHNR and FQNEAQ (reference sequence). CDR3 amino acids: CASSLGSGLPQSQHF. Here the CDR3 DNA reads TGTGCCAGCAGCTTAGGGTCGGGGTTGCCACAGTCCCAGCATTTT.

A single count supports this clone. The rearrangement uses TRBV19 and TRBJ1-1; D gene ambiguous. This CDR3 comprises 11 residues. V was pared by 6 bases and J by 2 bases, with 4 bases between. Germline CDR1 is LNHDA and CDR2 is SQIVND (reference sequence). The CDR3, as DNA: TGTGCCAGTAGCGGTAACACTGAAGCTTTCTTT. Protein sequence: CASSGNTEAFF.

This chain joins TRBV5-5 and TRBJ1-5; TRBD1 matches at 7 bases. The germline V gene has CDR1 SGHKS and CDR2 YYEKEE (reference sequence). Trimming took 0 bases from V and 3 from J; bases not matched to a gene: 12. This CDR3 spans 18 amino acids. In DNA, the CDR3 is TGTGCCAGCAGCTTGGTAGGGGGCTATGACGTATACAATCAGCCCCAGCATTTT. It specifies CASSLVGGYDVYNQPQHF.

The CDR3 DNA follows: TGTGCCAGCAGCGAGACTGGCGGGGGGGCCGCCGGGGAGCTGTTTTTT. Protein: CASSETGGGAAGELFF. The chain carries TRBV5-6 and TRBJ2-2, with TRBD2 identical over 9 bases. This CDR3 spans 16 amino acids. The germline V gene encodes CDR1 SGHDT and CDR2 YYEEEE. With V trimmed by 4 bases and J by 6 bases, 10 bases remained unmatched. Drawing the rest from reference TRBV5-6 and TRBJ2-2, the complete variable domain is DAGVTQSPTHLIKTRGQQVTLRCSPKSGHDTVSWYQQALGQGPQFIFQYYEEEERQRGNFPDRFSGHQFPNYSSELNVNALLLGDSALYLCASSETGGGAAGELFFGEGSRLTVL.

The chain uses TRBV12-3 or TRBV12-4 and TRBJ2-2; D gene uncertain. Trimming cost V 7 bases and J 3 bases, with 9 bases left between them. The CDR3 is made up of 13 amino acids. Here the CDR3 reads CASTSAYTGELFF. DNA for the CDR3: TGTGCCAGCACGTCAGCGTACACCGGGGAGCTGTTTTTT.

This rearrangement joins TRBV5-5 to TRBJ2-2, with D possibly TRBD2 on 5 matching bases. The CDR3 contains 13 residues. CDR1 and CDR2 (germline): SGHKS, YYEKEE (reference sequence). V dropped 0 bases and J dropped 7 bases, with 7 bases sitting between them. The CDR3 protein is CASSLGEYGELFF. In DNA form, the CDR3 reads TGTGCCAGCAGCTTGGGGGAGTACGGGGAGCTGTTTTTT.

The rearrangement uses TRBV5-1 and TRBJ1-2; D is unresolved. CDR1 and CDR2 from the germline V gene are SGHRS and YFSETQ. This CDR3 is 15 amino acids long. V dropped 0 bases and J dropped 2 bases, with 11 bases sitting between them. CDR3 residues: CASSLGPTENYGYTF. The DNA of the CDR3 is TGCGCCAGCAGCTTGGGGCCGACGGAGAACTATGGCTACACCTTC.

The chain uses TRBV6-1 and TRBJ1-4, with 8 bases aligning to TRBD1. Germline V gives CDR1 MNHNS, CDR2 SASEGT. V was pared by 5 bases and J by 2 bases, with 4 bases of the junction left unmatched. The CDR3 consists of 15 residues. CDR3 in DNA: TGTGCCAGCAGTTTGCGACAGGGGACTAATGAAAAACTGTTTTTT. It yields the protein CASSLRQGTNEKLFF.

The chain has TRBV19 and TRBJ2-6; possibly TRBD1 for D (6 bases). Trimming shortened V by 3 bases and J by 2 bases, and 11 bases separated the two germline ends. The CDR3 sequence is 16 residues long. Germline V lookup: CDR1 LNHDA, CDR2 SQIVND (reference sequence). CDR3 amino acids: CASSMYRVTGANVLTF. The CDR3 DNA reads TGTGCCAGTAGTATGTACAGGGTAACTGGGGCCAACGTCCTGACTTTC.

This clone was counted once. This rearrangement joins TRBV27 to TRBJ1-2; perhaps TRBD1 as D (6 bases). CDR3 length equals 15 residues. Germline-derived CDR1 and CDR2 are MNHEY and SMNVEV (reference sequence). Between the trimmed V and J ends, which lost 0 bases and 4 bases, there was a span of 12 bases. The CDR3 sequence is CASSLSRQGTYGYTF. The CDR3 bases are TGTGCCAGCAGTTTATCCAGGCAGGGGACCTATGGCTACACCTTC.

The chain recombines TRBV6-6 with TRBJ2-6; no reliable D call. This CDR3 is built from 15 residues. CDR1 and CDR2 (germline): MNHNY, SVGAGI (reference sequence). The germline V and J ends were trimmed by 6 bases and 0 bases, with 9 bases remaining between them. The CDR3 DNA is TGTGCCAGCAGCCAGACACTCTCTGGGGCCAACGTCCTGACTTTC. It specifies CASSQTLSGANVLTF.